This T cell receptor (beta chain) emerged from a study of control samples from healthy donors and cancer patients. CDR1 is MGHRA, CDR2 YSYEKL, per germline. This CDR3 contains 14 residues. Between the trimmed V and J ends, which lost 1 base and 2 bases, there was a span of 9 bases. Sequenced by immunoSEQ multiplex PCR; TCRdb stores in-frame clones only, minus some. In the table there are some 120,000 clones, roughly 91% of which are singletons. The sequenced material came from PBMCs. The V call is TRBV4-1, the J call TRBJ2-7; D unclear. This receptor was taken from a man in his fifties or sixties with head and neck cancer. The CDR3 reads CASSQGNGPYEQYF. The CDR3 bases are TGCGCCAGCAGCCAAGGGAACGGGCCCTACGAGCAGTACTTC.